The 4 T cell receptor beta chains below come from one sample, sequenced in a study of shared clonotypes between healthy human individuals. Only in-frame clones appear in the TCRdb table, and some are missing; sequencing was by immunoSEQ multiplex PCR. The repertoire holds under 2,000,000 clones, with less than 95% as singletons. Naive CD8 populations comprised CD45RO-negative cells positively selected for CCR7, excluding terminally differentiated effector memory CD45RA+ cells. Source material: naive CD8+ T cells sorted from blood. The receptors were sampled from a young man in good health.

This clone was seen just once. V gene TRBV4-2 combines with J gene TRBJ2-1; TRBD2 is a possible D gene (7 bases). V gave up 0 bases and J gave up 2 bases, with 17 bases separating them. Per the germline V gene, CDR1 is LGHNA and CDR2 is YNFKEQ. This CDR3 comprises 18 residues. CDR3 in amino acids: CASSQDRWGLAAYNEQFF. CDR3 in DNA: TGTGCCAGCAGCCAAGATCGGTGGGGGCTAGCGGCCTACAATGAGCAGTTCTTC.

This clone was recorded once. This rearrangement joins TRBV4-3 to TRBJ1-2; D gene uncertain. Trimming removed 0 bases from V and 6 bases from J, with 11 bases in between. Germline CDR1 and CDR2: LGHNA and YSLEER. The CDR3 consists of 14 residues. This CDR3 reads CASSQDLGSNGYTF. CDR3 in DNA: TGCGCCAGCAGCCAAGATCTGGGTTCCAATGGCTACACCTTC.

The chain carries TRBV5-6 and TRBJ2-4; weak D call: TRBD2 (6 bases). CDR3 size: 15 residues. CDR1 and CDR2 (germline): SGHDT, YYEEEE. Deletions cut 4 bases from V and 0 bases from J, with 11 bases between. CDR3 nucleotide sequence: TGTGCCAGCAGCCCGGGACTCTTAGCCAAAAACATTCAGTACTTC. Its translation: CASSPGLLAKNIQYF.

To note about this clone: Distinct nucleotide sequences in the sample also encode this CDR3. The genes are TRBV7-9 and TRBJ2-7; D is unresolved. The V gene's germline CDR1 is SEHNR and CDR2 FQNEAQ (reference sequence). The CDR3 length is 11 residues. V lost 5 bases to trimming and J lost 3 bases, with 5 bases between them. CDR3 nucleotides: TGTGCCAGCAGCCCCGGCTACGAGCAGTACTTC. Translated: CASSPGYEQYF.